This TCR beta chain was identified during a study of T-cell reconstitution after alpha-beta-depleted transplantation in children. Unique molecular identifiers tagged the TCRbeta library. TCRdb fed the PCR reads into MiXCR, producing one record per CDR3 protein. The sample has about 900,000 distinct CDR3 sequences, around 30% seen once. V was pared by 2 bases and J by 4 bases, with 8 bases of the junction left unmatched. CDR3 size: 17 residues. Germline V lookup: CDR1 MDHEN, CDR2 SYDVKM. The clonotype was recovered from a boy under three years old who had a stem cell transplant for SCID, so the T cells may come from the graft donor. The chain joins TRBV28 to TRBJ2-3; 11 nucleotides agree with TRBD2. Sequenced material: PBMCs, mostly from graft donor cells, taken 360 days after TCRalphabeta/CD19-depleted stem cell transplant. The CDR3 DNA follows: TGTGCCAGCAGTTTAATAATGACTAGCGGGGAACCAGATACGCAGTATTTT. This sequence encodes CASSLIMTSGEPDTQYF.